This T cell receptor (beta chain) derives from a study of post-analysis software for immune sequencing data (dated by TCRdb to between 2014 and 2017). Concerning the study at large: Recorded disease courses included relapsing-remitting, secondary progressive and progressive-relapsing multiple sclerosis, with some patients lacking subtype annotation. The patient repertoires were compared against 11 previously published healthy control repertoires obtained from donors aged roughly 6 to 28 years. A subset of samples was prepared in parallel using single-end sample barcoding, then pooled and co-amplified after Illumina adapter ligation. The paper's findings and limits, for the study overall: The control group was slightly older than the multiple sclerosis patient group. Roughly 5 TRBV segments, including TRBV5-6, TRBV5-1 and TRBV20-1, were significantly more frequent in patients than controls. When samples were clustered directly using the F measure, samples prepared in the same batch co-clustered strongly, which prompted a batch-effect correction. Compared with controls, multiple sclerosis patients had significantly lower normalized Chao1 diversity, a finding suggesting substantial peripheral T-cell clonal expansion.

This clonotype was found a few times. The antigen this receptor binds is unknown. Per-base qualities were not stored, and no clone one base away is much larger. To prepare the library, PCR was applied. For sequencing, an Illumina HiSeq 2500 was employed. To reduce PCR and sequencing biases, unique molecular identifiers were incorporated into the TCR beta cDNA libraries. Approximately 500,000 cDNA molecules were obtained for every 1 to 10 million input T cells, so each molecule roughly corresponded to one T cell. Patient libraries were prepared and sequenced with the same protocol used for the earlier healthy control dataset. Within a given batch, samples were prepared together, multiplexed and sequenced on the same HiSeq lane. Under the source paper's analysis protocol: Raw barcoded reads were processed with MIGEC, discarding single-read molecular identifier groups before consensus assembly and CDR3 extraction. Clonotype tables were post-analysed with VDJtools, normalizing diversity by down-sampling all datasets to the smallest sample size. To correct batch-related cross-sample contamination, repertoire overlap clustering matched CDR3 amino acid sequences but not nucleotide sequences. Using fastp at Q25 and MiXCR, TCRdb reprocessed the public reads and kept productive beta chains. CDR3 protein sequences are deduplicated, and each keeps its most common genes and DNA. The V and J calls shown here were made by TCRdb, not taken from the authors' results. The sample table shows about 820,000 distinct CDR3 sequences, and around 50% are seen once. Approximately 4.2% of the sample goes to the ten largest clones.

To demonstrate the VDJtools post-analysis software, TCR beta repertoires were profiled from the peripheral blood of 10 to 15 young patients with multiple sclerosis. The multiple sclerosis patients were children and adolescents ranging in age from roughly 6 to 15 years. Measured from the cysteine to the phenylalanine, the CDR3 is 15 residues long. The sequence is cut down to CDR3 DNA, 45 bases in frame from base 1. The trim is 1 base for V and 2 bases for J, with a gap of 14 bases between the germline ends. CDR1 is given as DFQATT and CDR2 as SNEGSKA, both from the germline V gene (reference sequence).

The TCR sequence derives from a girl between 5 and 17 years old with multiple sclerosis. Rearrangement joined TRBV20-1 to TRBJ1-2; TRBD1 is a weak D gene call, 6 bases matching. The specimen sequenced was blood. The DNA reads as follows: TGCAGTGCTAGAGGACAGGCGGAATCGAACTATGGCTACACCTTC. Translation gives CSARGQAESNYGYTF.